This is a list of T cell receptor beta chains from one sample in a study of T cells in tumors after PD-1 blockade. Clones were read by immunoSEQ multiplex PCR, and TCRdb kept only the in-frame ones, dropping some. This sample has over 30,000 clones, with roughly 73% found just once. Sequences were derived from PBMCs, sampled before anti-PD-1 treatment. The receptors here all came from a human donor with basal cell carcinoma. The CDR3 runs from the conserved cysteine through the conserved F or W. The D gene is left open where the match is weak. Only part of the rows carry a size: once, few, many, or a class if the clone is expanded.

v_call,cdr3_length,j_call,clone_size,d_call,cdr3_nt,cdr3_aa
TRBV6-5,13,TRBJ2-1,-,-,TGTGCCAGCAGTTACTCAGGTGGGAAGGAGCAGTTCTTC,CASSYSGGKEQFF
TRBV4-3,14,TRBJ2-4,-,TRBD2,TGCGCCAGCAGCCAAGGGGAGGGTAAAAACATTCAGTACTTC,CASSQGEGKNIQYF
TRBV24-1,16,TRBJ2-4,-,-,TGTGCCACCAGTGATTCGGCAGCTCTAGCCAAAAACATTCAGTACTTC,CATSDSAALAKNIQYF
TRBV7-9,17,TRBJ2-6,once,-,TGTGCCAGCAGCGGATTTGGGGGAGTCTCTGGGGCCAACGTCCTGACTTTC,CASSGFGGVSGANVLTF
TRBV5-5,16,TRBJ2-1,few,TRBD2,TGTGCCAGCAGCCGAATACTGACTAGCGGGAGGGATGAGCAGTTCTTC,CASSRILTSGRDEQFF
TRBV9,15,TRBJ2-1,-,-,TGTGCCAGCAGCGTAGGACCCACCCCAGGGGATGAGCAGTTCTTC,CASSVGPTPGDEQFF
TRBV4-2,13,TRBJ1-1,once,-,TGTGCCAGCAGCCAACGGGACCTAGAAGAAGCTTTCTTT,CASSQRDLEEAFF
TRBV3-1/TRBV3-2,13,TRBJ2-5,-,-,TGTGCCAGCAGCCAAGGGGGCCGTGAGACCCAGTACTTC,CASSQGGRETQYF
TRBV20-1,16,TRBJ2-3,few,TRBD2,TGCAGTGCTAGTGATATTGAGCGGGGGGTTCCAGATACGCAGTATTTT,CSASDIERGVPDTQYF
TRBV5-1,14,TRBJ1-4,-,TRBD1,TGCGCCAGCAGCTTGACAGGGGGTAATGAAAAACTGTTTTTT,CASSLTGGNEKLFF
TRBV27,14,TRBJ1-5,-,-,TGTGCCAGCACCTCTAGTGTCCGCAATCAGCCCCAGCATTTT,CASTSSVRNQPQHF
TRBV5-6,15,TRBJ1-3,-,-,TGTGCCAGCAGCTTGGTGGAGGGCTCTGGAAACACCATATATTTT,CASSLVEGSGNTIYF
TRBV7-8,17,TRBJ1-3,-,-,TGTGCCAGCAGCTCGAGAGGGGGACTTGACGTTGGAAACACCATATATTTT,CASSSRGGLDVGNTIYF
TRBV18,13,TRBJ2-5,once,-,TGTGCCAGCTCACCCGGCCTCCAAGAGACCCAGTACTTC,CASSPGLQETQYF
TRBV7-9,15,TRBJ2-2,-,TRBD1,TGTGCCAGCAGCCCGGGACAGGGGAACACCGGGGAGCTGTTTTTT,CASSPGQGNTGELFF
TRBV2,13,TRBJ2-7,-,-,TGTGCCAGCAGTGAACGGCAGGGGTTCGAGCAGTACTTC,CASSERQGFEQYF
TRBV18,11,TRBJ2-5,-,-,TGTGCCAGCTCACCAGGAGAGACCCAGTACTTC,CASSPGETQYF
TRBV27,15,TRBJ1-3,once,-,TGTGCCAGCAGTTTATCTTTCGGCTCTGGAAACACCATATATTTT,CASSLSFGSGNTIYF
TRBV4-1,17,TRBJ2-7,-,TRBD2,TGCGCCAGCAGCCGAGGACTAGCGGGGGAGAAGAAATACGAGCAGTACTTC,CASSRGLAGEKKYEQYF
TRBV6-4,15,TRBJ2-1,-,-,TGTGCCAGCAGTGACCCTCTCCCGGGGTACAATGAGCAGTTCTTC,CASSDPLPGYNEQFF
TRBV6-2/TRBV6-3,14,TRBJ1-1,-,TRBD1,TGTGCCAGCAGTCGCGGACAGGGGGGGACTGAAGCTTTCTTT,CASSRGQGGTEAFF
TRBV6-5,14,TRBJ2-7,-,-,TGTGCCAGCCCTAGGGACTTCACGAACCCCGAGCAGTACTTC,CASPRDFTNPEQYF
TRBV18,11,TRBJ1-1,few,-,TGTGCCAGCTCATCCGACAGTGAAGCTTTCTTT,CASSSDSEAFF
TRBV14,15,TRBJ1-3,-,-,TGTGCCAGCAGCCAAGAGCGGGACTCTGGAAACACCATATATTTT,CASSQERDSGNTIYF
TRBV7-9,13,TRBJ1-4,few,-,TGTGCCAGCAGCTTATCCGGGGCCGAAAAACTGTTTTTT,CASSLSGAEKLFF
TRBV18,15,TRBJ2-3,-,-,TGTGCCAGCTCACCAGGCAGCGGGCGAGAGGATACGCAGTATTTT,CASSPGSGREDTQYF
TRBV4-2,17,TRBJ2-2,-,-,TGTGCCAGCAGCCAAGATGCGGCCCAGGGGAGGACCGGGGAGCTGTTTTTT,CASSQDAAQGRTGELFF
TRBV5-8,14,TRBJ2-6,-,TRBD1,TGTGCCAGAGGGGGCCGGAGAGGGGCCAACGTCCTGACTTTC,CARGGRRGANVLTF
TRBV28,14,TRBJ1-2,-,-,TGTGCCAGCAGTTTAGGACAGACCTACTATGGCTACACCTTC,CASSLGQTYYGYTF
TRBV14,15,TRBJ2-2,-,-,TGTGCCAGCAGCCAAGATCCCGCAGGGGCCTCTAAGCTGTTTTTT,CASSQDPAGASKLFF
TRBV7-3,15,TRBJ2-7,few,TRBD2,TGTGCCAGCAGCTCCTCAGCGGGGGAAAACTACGAGCAGTACTTC,CASSSSAGENYEQYF
TRBV29-1,11,TRBJ2-7,-,-,TGCAGCGCCGATAAGGGGAGCGTGCAGTACTTC,CSADKGSVQYF
TRBV6-5,13,TRBJ1-4,-,-,TGTGCCAGCAGTCTCACCTATAATGAAAAACTGTTTTTT,CASSLTYNEKLFF
TRBV6-5,12,TRBJ1-2,-,TRBD1,TGTGCCAGCAGGGACAGGGAGGGTGGCTACACCTTC,CASRDREGGYTF
TRBV5-5,17,TRBJ1-1,-,-,TGTGCCAGCAGCCCCTACCGAGGGTGGCAGGAAGCCACTGAAGCTTTCTTT,CASSPYRGWQEATEAFF
TRBV30,13,TRBJ1-2,-,-,TGTGCCTGGAGTGAGGGGGGGTTCTATGGCTACACCTTC,CAWSEGGFYGYTF
TRBV5-8,13,TRBJ1-3,-,-,TGTGCCAGCAGCCCTCGGACAGGAAACACCATATATTTT,CASSPRTGNTIYF
TRBV5-1,14,TRBJ1-4,-,-,TGCGCCAGCACCTCGGGACCCGACTCTGAAAAACTGTTTTTT,CASTSGPDSEKLFF
TRBV10-2,13,TRBJ1-5,-,-,TGCGCCAGTGCTGACGGACCCAATCAGCCCCAGCATTTT,CASADGPNQPQHF
TRBV5-1,12,TRBJ2-2,-,-,TGCGCCAGCAGCCCCGGGTCCGGGGAGCTGTTTTTT,CASSPGSGELFF
TRBV10-3,13,TRBJ2-7,-,-,TGTGCCATCAGTGACAAGAGCTCCTACGAGCAGTACTTC,CAISDKSSYEQYF
TRBV5-4,15,TRBJ1-1,-,TRBD1,TGTGCCAGCAGCTGGGCCCGGACAGGGAACACTGAAGCTTTCTTT,CASSWARTGNTEAFF
TRBV9,14,TRBJ2-7,-,TRBD1,TGTGCCAGCAGCTTGGGGGACAGCGCCTACGAGCAGTACTTC,CASSLGDSAYEQYF
TRBV7-2,15,TRBJ2-3,-,-,TGTGCCAGCAGCTTAGATCCCAGGAGCACAGATACGCAGTATTTT,CASSLDPRSTDTQYF
TRBV19,18,TRBJ1-1,-,TRBD1,TGTGCCAGTAGTAAGGGGACAGGGAGTCCGGCTAGGAACACTGAAGCTTTCTTT,CASSKGTGSPARNTEAFF
TRBV6-5,11,TRBJ1-1,many,-,TGTGCCAGCAGGCGACACCCCGAAGCTTTCTTT,CASRRHPEAFF